The T cell receptor (beta chain) described here comes from a study of T cell repertoires in cytomegalovirus infection. On the study more broadly: Public TCR beta signatures were indicative of both CMV infection and a matching HLA type.

This clonotype was observed a few times. MiXCR was run by TCRdb on the reads, yielding one entry per CDR3 protein. The sample lists approximately 750,000 distinct CDR3 sequences, 35% occurring once. The CDR3 has 13 residues. The V end lost 5 bases, the J end lost 8 bases, and 14 bases lay between the germline ends. Per germline, CDR1 SGHAT and CDR2 FQNNGV. The chain is built from TRBV11-2 and TRBJ2-3; D uncertain. The sequenced material came from PBMCs. The clonotype comes from a human donor in good health (CMV status not recorded). Some clones in this sample may be carry-over from other donors' samples. The CDR3 region has the DNA TGTGCCAGCAGCCCCTTGGCAAAGGGTACGCAGTATTTT. It yields the protein CASSPLAKGTQYF.